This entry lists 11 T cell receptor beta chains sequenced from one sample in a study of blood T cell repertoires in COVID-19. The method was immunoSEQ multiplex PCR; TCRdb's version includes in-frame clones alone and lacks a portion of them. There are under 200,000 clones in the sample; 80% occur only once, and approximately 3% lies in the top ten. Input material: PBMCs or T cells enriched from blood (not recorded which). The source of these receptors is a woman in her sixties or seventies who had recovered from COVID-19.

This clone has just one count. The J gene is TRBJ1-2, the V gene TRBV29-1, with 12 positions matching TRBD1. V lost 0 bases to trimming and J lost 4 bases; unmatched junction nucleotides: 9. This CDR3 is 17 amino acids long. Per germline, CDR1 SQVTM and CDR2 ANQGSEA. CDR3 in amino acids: CSVEEGTGGAFGYGYTF. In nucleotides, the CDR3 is TGCAGCGTTGAAGAAGGGACAGGGGGCGCTTTTGGCTATGGCTACACCTTC.

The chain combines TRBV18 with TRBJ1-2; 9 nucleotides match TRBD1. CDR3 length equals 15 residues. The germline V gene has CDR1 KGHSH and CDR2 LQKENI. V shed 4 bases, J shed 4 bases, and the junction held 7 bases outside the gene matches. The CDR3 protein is CASSLTRDRAYGYTF. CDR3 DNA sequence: TGTGCCAGCTCACTGACCCGGGACAGGGCCTATGGCTACACCTTC.

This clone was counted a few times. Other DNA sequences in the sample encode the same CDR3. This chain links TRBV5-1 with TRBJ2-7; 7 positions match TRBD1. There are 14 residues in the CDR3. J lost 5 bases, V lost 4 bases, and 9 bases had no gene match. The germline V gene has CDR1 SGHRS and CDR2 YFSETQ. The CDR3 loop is CASSLGGVRDEQYF. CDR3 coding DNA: TGCGCCAGCAGCCTAGGGGGCGTGAGGGACGAGCAGTACTTC.

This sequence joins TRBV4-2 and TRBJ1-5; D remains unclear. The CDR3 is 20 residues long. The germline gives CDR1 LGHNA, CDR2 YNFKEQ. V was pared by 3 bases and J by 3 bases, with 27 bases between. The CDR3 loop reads CASSQELDGLSPSSNQPQHF. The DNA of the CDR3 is TGTGCCAGCAGCCAGGAATTGGACGGACTTTCGCCTTCATCCAATCAGCCCCAGCATTTT.

CDR3 residues: CASSLYLRPGANTGELFF. In nucleotides, the CDR3 is TGTGCCAGCTCACTCTACCTTAGGCCGGGTGCGAACACCGGGGAGCTGTTTTTT. The chain couples TRBV18 to TRBJ2-2, with D unresolved. This CDR3 is 18 amino acids long. Germline V gives CDR1 KGHSH, CDR2 LQKENI. Trimming shortened V by 4 bases and J by 0 bases, and 18 bases separated the two germline ends.

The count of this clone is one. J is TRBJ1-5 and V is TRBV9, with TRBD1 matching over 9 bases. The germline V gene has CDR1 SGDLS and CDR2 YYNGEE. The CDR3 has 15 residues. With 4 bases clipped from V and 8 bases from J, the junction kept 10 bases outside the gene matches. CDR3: CASSTGQGGWEPQHF. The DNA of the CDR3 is TGTGCCAGCAGCACGGGACAGGGAGGTTGGGAGCCCCAGCATTTT.

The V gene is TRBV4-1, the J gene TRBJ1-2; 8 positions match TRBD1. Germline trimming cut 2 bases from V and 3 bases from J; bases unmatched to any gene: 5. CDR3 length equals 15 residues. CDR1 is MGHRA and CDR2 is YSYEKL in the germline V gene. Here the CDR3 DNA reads TGCGCCAGCAGCCAATTAACAGGGGGGGACTATGGCTACACCTTC. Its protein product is CASSQLTGGDYGYTF.

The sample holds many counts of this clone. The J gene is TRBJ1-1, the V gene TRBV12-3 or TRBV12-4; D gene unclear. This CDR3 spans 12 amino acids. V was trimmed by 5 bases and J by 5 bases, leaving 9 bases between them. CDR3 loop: CASSPGETEAFF. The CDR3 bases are TGTGCCAGCAGTCCCGGGGAGACTGAAGCTTTCTTT.

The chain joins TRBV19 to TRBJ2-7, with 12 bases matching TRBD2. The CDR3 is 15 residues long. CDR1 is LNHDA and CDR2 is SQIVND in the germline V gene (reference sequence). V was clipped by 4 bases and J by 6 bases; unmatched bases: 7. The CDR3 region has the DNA TGTGCCAGTAGTACCGATCTAGCGGGGGGGCGCGAGCAGTACTTC. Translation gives CASSTDLAGGREQYF.

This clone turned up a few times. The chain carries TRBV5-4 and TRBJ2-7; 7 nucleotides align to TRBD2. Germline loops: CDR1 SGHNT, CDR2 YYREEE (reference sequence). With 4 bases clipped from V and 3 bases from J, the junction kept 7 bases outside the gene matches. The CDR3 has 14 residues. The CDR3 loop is CASSPRGRDYEQYF. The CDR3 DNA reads TGTGCCAGCAGCCCGCGGGGGAGAGACTACGAGCAGTACTTC.

CDR3 region: CASSQNRGSNTEAFF. CDR3 DNA: TGTGCCAGTAGTCAGAACAGGGGAAGTAACACTGAAGCTTTCTTT. The gene calls are TRBV19 and TRBJ1-1; 7 bases line up with TRBD1. The CDR3 spans 15 residues. Germline CDR1 and CDR2: LNHDA and SQIVND (reference sequence). With V trimmed by 5 bases and J by 2 bases, 8 bases remained unmatched.